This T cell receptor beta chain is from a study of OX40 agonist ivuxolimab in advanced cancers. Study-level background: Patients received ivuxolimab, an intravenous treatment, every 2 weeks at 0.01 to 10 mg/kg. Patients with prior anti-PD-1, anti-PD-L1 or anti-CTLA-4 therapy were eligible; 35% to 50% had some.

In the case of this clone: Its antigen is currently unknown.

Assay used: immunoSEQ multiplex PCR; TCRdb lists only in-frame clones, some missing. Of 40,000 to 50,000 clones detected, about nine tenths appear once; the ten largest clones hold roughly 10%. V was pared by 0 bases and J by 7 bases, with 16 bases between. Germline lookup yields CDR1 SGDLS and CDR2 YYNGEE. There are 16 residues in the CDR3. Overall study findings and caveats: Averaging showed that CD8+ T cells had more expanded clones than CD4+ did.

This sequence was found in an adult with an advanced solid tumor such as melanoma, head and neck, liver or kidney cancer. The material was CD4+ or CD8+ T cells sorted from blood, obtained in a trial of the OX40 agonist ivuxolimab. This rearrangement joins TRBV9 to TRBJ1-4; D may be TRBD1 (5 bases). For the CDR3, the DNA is TGTGCCAGCAGCGTAGCTGGGGGAGGATTGGGTGAAAAACTGTTTTTT. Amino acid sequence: CASSVAGGGLGEKLFF.